This T cell receptor beta chain was captured by sequencing in a study of blood T cell repertoires in acute mononucleosis. The wider study: Mean blood EBV load was approximately 4 log10 copies per million B cells acutely and roughly 2.5 at convalescence.

The study, taken as a whole, reports: Persisting acute clonotypes, only about 9%, still made up most of the response.

Remarks on this clone: A far bigger clonotype differs at one base, so this is likely a read error. Other nucleotide sequences in the sample specify the same CDR3.

Assay: immunoSEQ multiplex PCR; the TCRdb copy retains only in-frame clones and omits some. Here the sample spans 7,000 to 9,000 clones, around a quarter being singletons. Germline V gene lookup returns CDR1 MNHEY and CDR2 SMNVEV (reference sequence). The V gene lost 9 bases and the J gene lost 2 bases, with 14 bases spanning the gap. The CDR3 covers 13 residues. Sample time point: acute infectious mononucleosis, at clinical presentation within 2 weeks of symptom onset (visit 1). CD8 T cells specific for YVL-BR and GLC-BM, two EBV epitopes, were tracked. This chain links TRBV27 with TRBJ2-7; no clear D. The receptor was isolated from a woman aged 18 to 35 with infectious mononucleosis caused by EBV. The sample here was EBV YVL epitope tetramer+ CD8+ T cells sorted from PBMCs, taken during acute infectious mononucleosis. Stated subset: CD8 T cells binding a tetramer with EBV BRLF1 109-117 peptide (YVL-BR). The CDR3 spells CASSPGLAYEQYF. The CDR3 nucleotides are TGTGCCAGTAGTCCGGGTCTCGCCTACGAGCAGTACTTC.